This record concerns one T cell receptor beta chain sequence. What it binds is not known. This sample is drawn from a study of Ad26.COV2.S vaccination and SARS-CoV-2 variants. Study details: Intramuscular Ad26.COV2.S at 5x10^10 or 1x10^11 viral particles. Study-wide points: After vaccination, substantial breadth of spike-specific CD8+ and CD4+ responses was reported.

Treatment: some 19 received Ad26.COV2.S at low or high dose, single or two shots; about five received placebo; per-sample allocation not given. The investigators took samples on day 63 after the first vaccine or placebo injection. Trimming stripped 1 base from V and 6 bases from J, with 8 bases between. The CDR3 is made up of 13 amino acids. Per the germline V gene, CDR1 is SGHNT and CDR2 is YENEEA. Sequencing was performed with immunoSEQ multiplex PCR; in TCRdb, only in-frame clones are kept and a portion is missing. The table has around 380,000 clones, roughly nine tenths seen once. The chain employs TRBV11-3 and TRBJ2-3; D gene uncertain. The input for sequencing was peripheral blood, taken in a trial of Ad26.COV2.S vaccine versus placebo. This receptor was obtained from a person aged 18-60 years who received the Ad26.COV2.S COVID-19 vaccine or a placebo. The chain's CDR3 is CASSLVARDTQYF. DNA of the CDR3: TGTGCCAGCAGCTTAGTGGCCCGGGATACGCAGTATTTT.